The rows below give T cell receptor beta chains drawn from one sample of a study of identical twins. TCRdb processed the 5' RACE reads anew with MiXCR; each CDR3 protein has one entry. The repertoire consists of around 1.7 million distinct CDR3 sequences, with around a third occurring once and the leading ten covering roughly 0.3%. Source material: cord blood. All receptors derive from a newborn girl in good health. Both conserved end residues are part of each CDR3. A D gene is named only where the DNA matches it firmly. Clone size is stated in some rows and not others, as once, few, many or a class when expanded.

v_gene	abundance	j_gene	d_gene	CDR3nt	CDR3aa
TRBV7-2	NA	TRBJ1-1	NA	TGTGCCAGCAGCTTAATTGGACAACCGAACACTGAAGCTTTCTTT	CASSLIGQPNTEAFF
TRBV25-1	NA	TRBJ1-2	NA	TGTGCCAGCAGTGAATTTAAGCGGGAACAGGGCGGCTATGGCTACACCTTC	CASSEFKREQGGYGYTF
TRBV24-1	NA	TRBJ2-7	NA	TGTGCCACCAGTGATCCTAGGGGACACCCCTACGAGCAGTACTTC	CATSDPRGHPYEQYF
TRBV5-5	NA	TRBJ1-6	NA	TGTGCCAGCAGCTTGCAGGGGCGCTTGGGTTCACCCCTCCACTTT	CASSLQGRLGSPLHF
TRBV4-2	few	TRBJ2-1	NA	TGTGCCAGCAGCCAAGAACCGGGGGGCCTGTACAATGAGCAGTTCTTC	CASSQEPGGLYNEQFF
TRBV29-1	many	TRBJ2-7	NA	TGCAGCGCCTCGACAGTCTATTACGAGCAGTACTTC	CSASTVYYEQYF
TRBV4-1	NA	TRBJ2-3	NA	TGCGCCAGCAGCCAGGTTGACAGTAGCACAGATACGCAGTATTTT	CASSQVDSSTDTQYF
TRBV6-2/TRBV6-3	many	TRBJ2-4	TRBD1	TGTGCCAGCAGTTACTCGGGCAGGGGGCGTGGCATTCAGTACTTC	CASSYSGRGRGIQYF
TRBV7-8	NA	TRBJ2-1	NA	TGTGCCAGCAGCCCGGATAGAGGGGGGGTTAGTTCCTACAATGAGCAGTTCTTC	CASSPDRGGVSSYNEQFF
TRBV7-2	few	TRBJ2-7	TRBD2	TGTGCCAGCAGCTTAGTTGGCGGGGGTCTATACGAGCAGTACTTC	CASSLVGGGLYEQYF
TRBV12-3/TRBV12-4	NA	TRBJ2-7	NA	TGTGCCAGCACCCAAGACAGCCTAGGCTCCTACGAGCAGTACTTC	CASTQDSLGSYEQYF
TRBV6-6	few	TRBJ2-7	NA	TGTGCCAGCAGTTACTCATTACGGCCCTACGAGCAGTACTTC	CASSYSLRPYEQYF
TRBV18	many	TRBJ2-4	NA	TGTGCCAGCTCACCATTGGCAGGAGGCGCCAAAAACATTCAGTACTTC	CASSPLAGGAKNIQYF
TRBV11-2	few	TRBJ2-2	TRBD1	TGTGCCAGCAGCGACATTCGGACAGGAAGAGCCGGGGAGCTGTTTTTT	CASSDIRTGRAGELFF
TRBV12-3/TRBV12-4	many	TRBJ2-7	NA	TGTGCCAGCAGTCGGTCGACAGGTTACGAGCAGTACTTC	CASSRSTGYEQYF
TRBV4-1	NA	TRBJ2-7	TRBD2	TGCGCCAGCAGCCAAGATAGCGGGGGGGCCAATGAGCAGTACTTC	CASSQDSGGANEQYF
TRBV24-1	many	TRBJ2-3	NA	TGTGCCACCAGTGATCCAGATACGCAGTATTTT	CATSDPDTQYF
TRBV27	NA	TRBJ2-7	NA	TGTGCCAGCAGTTTCGGGAGCAGCAGCGAGCAGTCCTTC	CASSFGSSSEQSF
TRBV5-1	NA	TRBJ2-7	NA	TGCGCCAGCAGCTTGAAGCCTGACTTATACGAGCAGTACTTC	CASSLKPDLYEQYF
TRBV21-1	NA	TRBJ2-2	NA	TGTGCCAGCAGCAAATATGTGGGCGGGAAGAACACCGGGGAGCTGTTTTTT	CASSKYVGGKNTGELFF
TRBV11-2	NA	TRBJ2-1	NA	TGTGCCAGCAGCCTGGAGATGGGTTCCAATGAGCAGTTCTTC	CASSLEMGSNEQFF
TRBV10-2	NA	TRBJ2-1	TRBD2	TGCGCCAGCACGGCGGGAGCTCTGGGGTACAATGAGCAGTTCTTC	CASTAGALGYNEQFF
TRBV2	NA	TRBJ2-1	NA	TGTGCCCGAGGGGGACTTTCCAATGAGCAGTTCTTC	CARGGLSNEQFF
TRBV20-1	few	TRBJ2-1	TRBD1	TGCAGTGGAGAGAGACAGGGGGCCCACAATGAGCAGTTCTTC	CSGERQGAHNEQFF
TRBV3-1	NA	TRBJ1-2	NA	TGTGCCAGCAGCCAAGAAACATACGGGGGCTGCACCTTC	CASSQETYGGCTF
TRBV5-1	few	TRBJ2-1	NA	TGCGCCAGCAGCTTGTGGCAGGGAGACAATGAGCAGTTCTTC	CASSLWQGDNEQFF
TRBV6-6	NA	TRBJ2-5	TRBD1	TGTGCCAGCAGTCTGACAGGGGGGTACCAAGAGACCCAGTACTTC	CASSLTGGYQETQYF
TRBV10-3	many	TRBJ2-1	TRBD2	TGTGCCATCAAGGGAGGGCCGGGTAATGAGCAGTTCTTC	CAIKGGPGNEQFF
TRBV20-1	NA	TRBJ1-5	NA	TGCAGTGCTAGGGACTTTTGGCGGAGCCGGGGCGGCAATCAGCCCCAGCATTTT	CSARDFWRSRGGNQPQHF
TRBV27	few	TRBJ1-6	NA	TGTGCCAGCGCATCGCGCCCCGGGACCTTCAATAATTCACCCCTCCACTTT	CASASRPGTFNNSPLHF
TRBV3-1	NA	TRBJ2-3	NA	TGTGCCAGCAGCCAGCCGTTAGCGGACACAGATACGCAGTATTTT	CASSQPLADTDTQYF
TRBV28	NA	TRBJ2-7	TRBD2	TGTGCCAGCCCCGGGAGGGGCCTATCCTACGAGCAGTACTTC	CASPGRGLSYEQYF
TRBV6-2/TRBV6-3	NA	TRBJ1-1	NA	TGTGCCAGCAGGGAATTCGACAGGTCGAACACTGAAGCTTTCTTT	CASREFDRSNTEAFF
TRBV4-1	NA	TRBJ1-1	NA	TGCGCCAGCAGCCAACCGGGAGGGAAGAAAACTGAAGCTTTCTTT	CASSQPGGKKTEAFF
TRBV13	few	TRBJ1-4	TRBD1	TGTGCCAGCAGCTTAATGCAGGGGGATGAAAAACTGTTTTTT	CASSLMQGDEKLFF